The 11 T cell receptor beta chains presented below share a single source sample, sequenced in a study of T cells in Graves' hyperthyroidism and ophthalmopathy. RNA transcripts yielded amplified TCR beta CDR3 regions. RT-PCR in the first round (using the HTBI primer set) targeted the TCR CDR3. TCRdb fed the multiplex PCR reads into MiXCR, producing one record per CDR3 protein. The sample records hundreds of thousands of distinct CDR3 sequences, around 20% being singletons. Sample: blood. Receptors originate from a man in his thirties or forties with Graves' ophthalmopathy.

The V call is TRBV28, the J call TRBJ2-1; D perhaps matches TRBD2 (6 bases). V lost 6 bases, J lost 0 bases, and 15 bases lay in between. CDR1 is MDHEN and CDR2 is SYDVKM in the germline V gene. This CDR3 comprises 16 residues. The DNA for the CDR3 is TGTGCCAGCAGCCCCGGGGGTGGGAGCTCCTACAATGAGCAGTTCTTC. Its protein is CASSPGGGSSYNEQFF.

The chain carries TRBV4-3 and TRBJ2-5; 9 positions match TRBD2. CDR3 length: 18 residues. Germline values: CDR1 LGHNA, CDR2 YSLEER. Trimming cost V 0 bases and J 4 bases; bases outside gene matches: 12. CDR3 amino acids: CASSQDLSIAGEGETQYF. The CDR3, as DNA: TGCGCCAGCAGCCAAGATTTGAGTATAGCGGGAGAAGGAGAGACCCAGTACTTC.

This clonotype has just a few counts. V and J are TRBV7-9 and TRBJ2-1; maybe TRBD2 (5 bases). The CDR3 consists of 12 residues. Germline V gives CDR1 SEHNR, CDR2 FQNEAQ (reference sequence). V shed 4 bases and J shed 6 bases, with 7 bases lying between them. The CDR3 nucleotides are TGTGCCAGCAGCTCGACTATCAATGAGCAGTTCTTC. Translation gives CASSSTINEQFF.

This clonotype has a handful of counts. The rearrangement joins TRBV20-1 to TRBJ2-7; D not certain. CDR3 length: 14 residues. Per the germline V gene, CDR1 is DFQATT and CDR2 is SNEGSKA (reference sequence). The V and J ends lost 7 bases and 1 base respectively, with 17 bases between them. This chain's CDR3 is CSVSKEFESYEQYF. In DNA form, the CDR3 reads TGCAGTGTCTCAAAGGAGTTTGAATCCTACGAGCAGTACTTC.

The rearrangement uses TRBV20-1 and TRBJ2-3, with D perhaps being TRBD1 or TRBD2 (5 bases each). Trimming took off 3 bases at V and 1 base at J, with 17 bases between the two ends. CDR1 and CDR2 from the germline V gene are DFQATT and SNEGSKA (reference sequence). The CDR3 sequence is 16 residues long. The CDR3 loop reads CSASGSGQGGTDTQYF. The DNA of the CDR3 is TGCAGTGCTAGCGGTTCCGGTCAGGGAGGCACAGATACGCAGTATTTT.

This clonotype was found many times. V is TRBV11-2 and J is TRBJ2-1; D is possibly TRBD2 (6 bases). Per germline, CDR1 SGHAT and CDR2 FQNNGV. Trimming took 6 bases from V and 4 from J, leaving 22 bases between them. The CDR3 sequence is 17 residues long. The CDR3, as DNA: TGTGCCAGCAGTAAACTGCGGGGCGCCACACCTTACAATGAGCAGTTCTTC. Amino acid sequence: CASSKLRGATPYNEQFF.

This clonotype was counted a few times. The gene calls are TRBV2 and TRBJ2-4; TRBD2 might be the D (6 bases). Germline V gene data show CDR1 as SNHLY and CDR2 as FYNNEI. CDR3 length: 15 amino acids. The V end lost 10 bases, the J end lost 4 bases, and 20 bases lay between the germline ends. This CDR3 reads CAIADVSSEKNIQYF. DNA for the CDR3: TGTGCCATCGCCGATGTGTCTAGCGAGAAAAACATTCAGTACTTC.

The chain joins TRBV4-1 to TRBJ1-1; TRBD1 matches 11 bases. The CDR3 spans 14 residues. Unmatched junction bases numbered 5, after V lost 7 bases and J lost 4 bases. Per germline, CDR1 MGHRA and CDR2 YSYEKL. CDR3 nucleotide sequence: TGCGCCAGCACCCCCGGGACAGGGGGCACTGAAGCTTTCTTT. Translating it yields CASTPGTGGTEAFF.

In this sample, this clonotype turned up a few times. V and J are TRBV6-1 and TRBJ1-4; no firm D call. Deletions cut 6 bases from V and 7 bases from J, with 18 bases between. There are 15 residues in the CDR3. The V gene's germline CDR1 is MNHNS and CDR2 SASEGT. Written as DNA, the CDR3 is TGTGCCAGCAGGTCGTCAACGACAAATTTTGAAAAACTGTTTTTT. Amino acids: CASRSSTTNFEKLFF.

This clonotype was picked up many times. The gene calls are TRBV20-1 and TRBJ1-5, with TRBD1 matching over 8 bases. The CDR3 consists of 16 residues. The trim removed 1 base at V and 1 base at J, leaving 6 bases unmatched. The V gene's germline CDR1 is DFQATT and CDR2 SNEGSKA (reference sequence). The CDR3 sequence is CSARAGGAGSNQPQHF. The DNA of the CDR3 is TGCAGTGCTAGAGCAGGGGGCGCGGGGAGCAATCAGCCCCAGCATTTT.

Worth noting for this clonotype: Given a much more abundant clone one base away, this may be a read error. The conserved phenylalanine or tryptophan is not found at the CDR3 terminus, so this likely reflects a read error. This rearrangement joins TRBV20-1 to TRBJ2-7; 9 bases are a match to TRBD2. The CDR3 runs to 14 residues. V was clipped by 4 bases and J by 3 bases; unmatched bases: 7. Per germline, CDR1 DFQATT and CDR2 SNEGSKA (reference sequence). The CDR3 nucleotides read TGCAGTGCTAAGGTAGCGGGAGACAGCTACGAGCAGTACTCC. Translation: CSAKVAGDSYEQYS.